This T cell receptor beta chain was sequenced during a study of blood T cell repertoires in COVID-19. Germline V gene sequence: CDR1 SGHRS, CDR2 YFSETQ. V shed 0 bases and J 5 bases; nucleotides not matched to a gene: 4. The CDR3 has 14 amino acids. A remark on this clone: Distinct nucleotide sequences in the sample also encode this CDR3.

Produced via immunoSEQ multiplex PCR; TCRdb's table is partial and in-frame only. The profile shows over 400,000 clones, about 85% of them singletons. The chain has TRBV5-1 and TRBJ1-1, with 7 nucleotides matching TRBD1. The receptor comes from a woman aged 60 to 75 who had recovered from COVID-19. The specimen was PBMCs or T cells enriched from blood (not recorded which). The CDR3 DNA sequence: TGCGCCAGCAGCTTGGAGGGACAGCGGACTGAAGCTTTCTTT. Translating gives CASSLEGQRTEAFF.